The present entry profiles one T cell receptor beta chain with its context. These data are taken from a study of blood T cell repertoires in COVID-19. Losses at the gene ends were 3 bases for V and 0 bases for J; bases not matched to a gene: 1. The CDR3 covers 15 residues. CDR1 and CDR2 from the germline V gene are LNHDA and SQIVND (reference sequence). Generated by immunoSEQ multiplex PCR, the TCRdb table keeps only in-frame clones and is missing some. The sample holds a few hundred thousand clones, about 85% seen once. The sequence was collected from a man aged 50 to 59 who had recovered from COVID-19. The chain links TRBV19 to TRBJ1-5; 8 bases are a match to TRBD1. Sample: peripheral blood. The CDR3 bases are TGTGCCAGTAGTATGACAGGGGATAGCAATCAGCCCCAGCATTTT. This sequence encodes CASSMTGDSNQPQHF.